This T cell receptor beta chain stems from a study of sequential checkpoint blockade in melanoma. Study overall: First-line arms were nivolumab then ipilimumab, or the reverse, randomized 1:1.

Treatment: randomized to nivolumab then ipilimumab (arm A) or the reverse (arm B). DNA-damaging chemotherapy had not been given to any patient beforehand. From thawed PBMCs, live CD3+CD8+ cells negative for CD19 and CD56 were sorted. The V segment lost 0 bases and the J segment 1 base; nucleotides outside the gene matches: 4. Germline loops: CDR1 SGHTS, CDR2 YDEGEE. The CDR3 runs 16 residues. Profiling relied on immunoSEQ multiplex PCR, and the TCRdb table lists in-frame clones only, not all of them. Here the sample spans roughly 15,000 clones, 55% to 75% being singletons. The sample consisted of CD8+ T cells sorted from blood (inferred from file names), taken from a patient given nivolumab and ipilimumab in sequence. The receptor's source is a human donor with melanoma. This chain links TRBV5-8 with TRBJ1-5; TRBD1 matches 7 bases. The CDR3: CASSLVQGGSNQPQHF. In nucleotides, the CDR3 is TGTGCCAGCAGCTTGGTTCAGGGGGGAAGCAATCAGCCCCAGCATTTT.